These T cell receptor beta chains were read from a single sample in a study of T cell repertoires in aging, cancer and after chemotherapy. One entry per CDR3 protein results from TCRdb running MiXCR on the multiplex PCR reads. This table holds 2,500 or so distinct CDR3 sequences, roughly 22% found once. The sample consisted of blood. The receptors were gathered from a human donor with a blood cancer. CDR3s include the opening cysteine and the closing phenylalanine or tryptophan. A D gene is named only where the DNA matches it firmly. Clone size is not always given. Where it is, it says once, few, many or a class for expanded clones.

D: TRBD2
V: TRBV6-6
size: -
J: TRBJ2-3
DNA: TGTGCCAGCAGTTACGAAACTAGCGGGGGCACAGATACGCAGTATTTT
CDR3: CASSYETSGGTDTQYF

D: TRBD2
V: TRBV29-1
size: -
J: TRBJ2-1
DNA: TGCAGCGTAAATAGCGGGGGGGCCAATGAGCAGTTCTTC
CDR3: CSVNSGGANEQFF

D: TRBD2
V: TRBV5-1
size: medium-sized
J: TRBJ2-7
DNA: TGCGCCAGCAGCTTCAGCGGGAGCTCCTACGAGCAGTACTTC
CDR3: CASSFSGSSYEQYF

D: -
V: TRBV7-2
size: few
J: TRBJ2-1
DNA: TGTGCCAGCAGCTTAACCCTACCCGGGTCCTACAATGAGCAGTTCTTC
CDR3: CASSLTLPGSYNEQFF

D: TRBD2
V: TRBV7-9
size: medium-sized
J: TRBJ2-1
DNA: TGTGCCAGCAGCTATTCATTCGGGAGGGCGGCATACAATGAGCAGTTCTTC
CDR3: CASSYSFGRAAYNEQFF

D: TRBD2
V: TRBV29-1
size: -
J: TRBJ2-7
DNA: TGCAGCGTAAATAGCGGGGGTACCTACGAGCAGTACTTC
CDR3: CSVNSGGTYEQYF

D: TRBD2
V: TRBV20-1
size: -
J: TRBJ2-2
DNA: TGCAGTGCTAGAGGACTAGCGGGGGGTTCGGGCACCGGGGAGCTGTTTTTT
CDR3: CSARGLAGGSGTGELFF

D: -
V: TRBV27
size: medium-sized
J: TRBJ2-7
DNA: TGTGCCAGCAGTTTATCGGGGGGCTACGAGCAGTACTTC
CDR3: CASSLSGGYEQYF

D: -
V: TRBV6-4
size: medium-sized
J: TRBJ1-2
DNA: TGTGCCAGCAGTGACGATCCCACGGAGCCTAGAGGTGGCTACACCTTC
CDR3: CASSDDPTEPRGGYTF

D: -
V: TRBV5-1
size: few
J: TRBJ1-5
DNA: TGCGCCAGCAGCTGGACCGGGGATGATTTTCAGCCCCAGCATTTT
CDR3: CASSWTGDDFQPQHF

D: -
V: TRBV5-1
size: few
J: TRBJ1-2
DNA: TGCGCCAGCGGGATAGATGGCTACACCTTC
CDR3: CASGIDGYTF

D: -
V: TRBV5-6
size: medium-sized
J: TRBJ1-6
DNA: TGTGCCAGCAGCTCGTATAATTCACCCCTCCACTTT
CDR3: CASSSYNSPLHF

D: -
V: TRBV19
size: large
J: TRBJ2-3
DNA: TGTGCCAGTAGTACGGACACAGTCAGCACAGATACGCAGTATTTT
CDR3: CASSTDTVSTDTQYF

D: -
V: TRBV9
size: -
J: TRBJ2-7
DNA: TGTGCCAGCAGCGCCGCGGGATCAGACTACGAGCAGTACTTC
CDR3: CASSAAGSDYEQYF

D: -
V: TRBV5-1
size: -
J: TRBJ2-4
DNA: TGTGCCAGCAGCTCCCAGTTTCCGGACATTCAGTACTTC
CDR3: CASSSQFPDIQYF

D: TRBD1
V: TRBV6-2/TRBV6-3
size: -
J: TRBJ1-2
DNA: TGTGCCAGCAGTCGGGACAGCAACTATGGCTACACCTTC
CDR3: CASSRDSNYGYTF

D: -
V: TRBV7-9
size: few
J: TRBJ2-3
DNA: TGTGCCAGCAGCTTACCCTCGGACAGTCCCATTTTAGGTATGACGCAGTATTTT
CDR3: CASSLPSDSPILGMTQYF

D: -
V: TRBV7-9
size: medium-sized
J: TRBJ2-1
DNA: TGTGCCAGCAGCTTTCCAGGAAATGAGCAGTTCTTC
CDR3: CASSFPGNEQFF

D: -
V: TRBV6-5
size: medium-sized
J: TRBJ1-1
DNA: TGTGCCAGCAGTTACTCGTGGAACACTGAAGCTTTCTTT
CDR3: CASSYSWNTEAFF

D: TRBD1
V: TRBV5-1
size: few
J: TRBJ1-1
DNA: TGCGCCAGCAGCTCCACTACAGGGGGAGTGAACACTGAAGCTTTCTTT
CDR3: CASSSTTGGVNTEAFF

D: -
V: TRBV5-1
size: medium-sized
J: TRBJ2-2
DNA: TGCGCCAGCAGCCCCATCTCCGGTGCCGGGGAGCTGTTTTTT
CDR3: CASSPISGAGELFF

D: -
V: TRBV10-3
size: medium-sized
J: TRBJ2-1
DNA: TGTGCCATCAGTGAGGACAACAATGAGCAGTTCTTC
CDR3: CAISEDNNEQFF

D: -
V: TRBV20-1
size: -
J: TRBJ2-5
DNA: TGCAGTGCCCAGGGGGTAGCGGGGAGAGAGACCCAGTACTTC
CDR3: CSAQGVAGRETQYF

D: TRBD2
V: TRBV6-5
size: medium-sized
J: TRBJ2-1
DNA: TGTGCCAGCAGTTACAGCGGGGGGACAGTTGGTGAGCAGTTCTTC
CDR3: CASSYSGGTVGEQFF

D: -
V: TRBV10-3
size: medium-sized
J: TRBJ1-1
DNA: TGTGCCATCAGTGAGGTGGGGGTAGACACTGAAGCTTTCTTT
CDR3: CAISEVGVDTEAFF